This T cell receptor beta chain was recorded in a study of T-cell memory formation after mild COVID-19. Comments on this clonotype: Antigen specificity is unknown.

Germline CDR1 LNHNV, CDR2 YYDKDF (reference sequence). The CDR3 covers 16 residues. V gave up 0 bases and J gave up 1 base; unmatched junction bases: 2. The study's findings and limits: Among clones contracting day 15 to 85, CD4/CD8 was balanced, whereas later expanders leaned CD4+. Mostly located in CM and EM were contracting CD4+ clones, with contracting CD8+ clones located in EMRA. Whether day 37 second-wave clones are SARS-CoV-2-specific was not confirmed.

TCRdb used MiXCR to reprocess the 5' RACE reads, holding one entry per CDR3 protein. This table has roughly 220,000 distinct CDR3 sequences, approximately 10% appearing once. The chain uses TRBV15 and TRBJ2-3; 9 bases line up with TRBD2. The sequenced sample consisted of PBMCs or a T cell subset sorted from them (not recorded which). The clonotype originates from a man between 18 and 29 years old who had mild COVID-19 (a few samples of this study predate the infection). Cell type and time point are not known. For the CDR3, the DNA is TGTGCCACCAGCAGAGACCAGCGGGGGGGCACAGATACGCAGTATTTT. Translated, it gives CATSRDQRGGTDTQYF.